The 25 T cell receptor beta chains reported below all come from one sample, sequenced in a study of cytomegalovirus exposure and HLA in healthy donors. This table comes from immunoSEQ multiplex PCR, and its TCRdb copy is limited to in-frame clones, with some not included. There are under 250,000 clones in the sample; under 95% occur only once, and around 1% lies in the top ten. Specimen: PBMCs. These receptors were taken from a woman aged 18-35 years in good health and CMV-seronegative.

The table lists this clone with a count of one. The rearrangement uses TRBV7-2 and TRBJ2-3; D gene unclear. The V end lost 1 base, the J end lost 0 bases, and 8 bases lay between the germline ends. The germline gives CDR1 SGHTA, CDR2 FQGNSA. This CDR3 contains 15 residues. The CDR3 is CASSLGRPSTDTQYF. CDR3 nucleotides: TGTGCCAGCAGCTTAGGGCGGCCTAGCACAGATACGCAGTATTTT.

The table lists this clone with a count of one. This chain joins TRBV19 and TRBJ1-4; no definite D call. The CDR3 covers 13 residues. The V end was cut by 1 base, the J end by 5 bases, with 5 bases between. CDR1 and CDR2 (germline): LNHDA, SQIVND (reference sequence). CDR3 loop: CASSIGGNEKLFF. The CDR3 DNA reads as TGTGCCAGTAGTATAGGCGGAAATGAAAAACTGTTTTTT.

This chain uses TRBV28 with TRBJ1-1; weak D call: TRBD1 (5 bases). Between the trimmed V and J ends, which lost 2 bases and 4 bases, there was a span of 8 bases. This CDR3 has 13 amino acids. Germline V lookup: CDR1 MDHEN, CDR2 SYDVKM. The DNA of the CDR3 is TGTGCCAGCAGTTTACGACAGTTCACTGAAGCTTTCTTT. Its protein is CASSLRQFTEAFF.

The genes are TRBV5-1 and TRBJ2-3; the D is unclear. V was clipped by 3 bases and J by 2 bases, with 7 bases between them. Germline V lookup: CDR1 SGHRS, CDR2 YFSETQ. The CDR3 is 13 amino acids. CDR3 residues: CASSSIYTDTQYF. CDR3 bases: TGCGCCAGCAGCTCAATCTACACAGATACGCAGTATTTT.

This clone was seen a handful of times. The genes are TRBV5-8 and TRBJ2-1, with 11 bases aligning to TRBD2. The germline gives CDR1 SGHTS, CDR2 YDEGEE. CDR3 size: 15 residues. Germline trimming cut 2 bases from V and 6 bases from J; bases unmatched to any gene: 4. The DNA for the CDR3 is TGTGCCAGCAGCTTAGGGACTAGCGGTACCAATGAGCAGTTCTTC. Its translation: CASSLGTSGTNEQFF.

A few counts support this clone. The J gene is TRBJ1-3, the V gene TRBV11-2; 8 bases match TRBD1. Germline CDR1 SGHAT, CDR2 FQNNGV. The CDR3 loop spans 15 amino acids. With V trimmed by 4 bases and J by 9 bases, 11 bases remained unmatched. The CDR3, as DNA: TGTGCCAGCAGCTCGCGGACAGGGCCCATGCGCACCATATATTTT. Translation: CASSSRTGPMRTIYF.

The CDR3 is CASSLKTGPGDGYTF. The CDR3, as DNA: TGTGCCAGCAGCTTGAAAACCGGGCCCGGGGATGGCTACACCTTC. The chain couples TRBV7-2 to TRBJ1-2; D is ambiguous. The CDR3 is 15 amino acids. V was shortened by 3 bases and J by 6 bases, with 17 bases between the two germline ends. Germline V gene sequence: CDR1 SGHTA, CDR2 FQGNSA.

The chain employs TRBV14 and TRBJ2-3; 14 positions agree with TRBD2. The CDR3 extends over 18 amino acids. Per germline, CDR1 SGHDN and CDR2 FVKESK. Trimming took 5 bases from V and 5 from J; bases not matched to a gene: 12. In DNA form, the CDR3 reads TGTGCCAGCAGCTCACGACTAGCGGGAGGGCCCTCTGGAGATACGCAGTATTTT. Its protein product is CASSSRLAGGPSGDTQYF.

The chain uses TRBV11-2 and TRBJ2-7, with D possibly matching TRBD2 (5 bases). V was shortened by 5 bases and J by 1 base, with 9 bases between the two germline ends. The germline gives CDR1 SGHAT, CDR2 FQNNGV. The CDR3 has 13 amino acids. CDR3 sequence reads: CASSPSWSYEQYF. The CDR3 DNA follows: TGTGCCAGCAGCCCTAGCTGGTCCTACGAGCAGTACTTC.

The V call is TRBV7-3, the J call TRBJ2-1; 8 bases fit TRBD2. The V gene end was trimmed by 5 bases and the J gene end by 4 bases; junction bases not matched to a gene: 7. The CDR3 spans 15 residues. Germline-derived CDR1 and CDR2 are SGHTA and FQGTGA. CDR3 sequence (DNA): TGTGCCAGCAGCCCCAGGGGCGGGAGGTACAATGAGCAGTTCTTC. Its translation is CASSPRGGRYNEQFF. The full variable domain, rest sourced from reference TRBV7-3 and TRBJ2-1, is GAGVSQTPSNKVTEKGKYVELRCDPISGHTALYWYRQSLGQGPEFLIYFQGTGAADDSGLPNDRFFAVRPEGSVSTLKIQRTERGDSAVYLCASSPRGGRYNEQFFGPGTRLTVL.

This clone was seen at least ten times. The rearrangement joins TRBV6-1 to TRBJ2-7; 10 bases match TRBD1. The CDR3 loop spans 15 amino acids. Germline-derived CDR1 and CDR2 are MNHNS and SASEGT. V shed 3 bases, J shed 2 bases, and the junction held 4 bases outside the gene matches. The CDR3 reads CASSEGTGDAYEQYF. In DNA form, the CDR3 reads TGTGCCAGCAGTGAGGGGACAGGGGATGCCTACGAGCAGTACTTC.

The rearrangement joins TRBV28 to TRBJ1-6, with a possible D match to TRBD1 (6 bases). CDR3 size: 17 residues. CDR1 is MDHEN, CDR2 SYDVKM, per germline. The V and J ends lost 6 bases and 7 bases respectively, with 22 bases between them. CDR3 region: CASSRSRGRGTNSPLHF. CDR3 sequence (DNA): TGTGCCAGCAGCCGGAGTAGGGGAAGGGGGACCAATTCACCCCTCCACTTT.

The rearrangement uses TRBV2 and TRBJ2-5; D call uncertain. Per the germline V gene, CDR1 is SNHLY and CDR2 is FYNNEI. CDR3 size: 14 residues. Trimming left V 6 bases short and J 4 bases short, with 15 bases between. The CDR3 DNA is TGTGCCAGCAGCCTCCTCGGGTACACAGAGACCCAGTACTTC. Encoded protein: CASSLLGYTETQYF.

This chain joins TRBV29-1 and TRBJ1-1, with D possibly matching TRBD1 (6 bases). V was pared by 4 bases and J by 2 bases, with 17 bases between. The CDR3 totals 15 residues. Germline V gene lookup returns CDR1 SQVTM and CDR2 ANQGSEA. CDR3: CSVVGTTRYNTEAFF. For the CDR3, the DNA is TGCAGCGTTGTCGGGACAACCCGATATAACACTGAAGCTTTCTTT.

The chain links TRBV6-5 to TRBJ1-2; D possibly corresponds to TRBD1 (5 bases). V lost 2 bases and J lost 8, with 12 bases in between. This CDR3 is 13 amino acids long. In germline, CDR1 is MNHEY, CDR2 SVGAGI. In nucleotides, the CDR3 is TGTGCCAGCAGTTACGACGGGGGGTGGGGCTACACCTTC. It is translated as CASSYDGGWGYTF.

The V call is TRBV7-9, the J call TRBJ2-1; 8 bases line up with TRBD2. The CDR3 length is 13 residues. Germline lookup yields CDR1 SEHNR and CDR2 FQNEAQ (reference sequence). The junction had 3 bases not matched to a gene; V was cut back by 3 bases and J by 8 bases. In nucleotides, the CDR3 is TGTGCCAGCAGCTTCGGAGCGGGAGATGAGCAGTTCTTC. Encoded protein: CASSFGAGDEQFF.

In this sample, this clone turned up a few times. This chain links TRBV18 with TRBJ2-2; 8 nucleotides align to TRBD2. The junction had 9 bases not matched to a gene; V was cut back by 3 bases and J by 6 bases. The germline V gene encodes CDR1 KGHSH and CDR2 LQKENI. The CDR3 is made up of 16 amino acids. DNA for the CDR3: TGTGCCAGCTCACCCCTGCCGGGACTAGGGGCCGGGGAGCTGTTTTTT. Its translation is CASSPLPGLGAGELFF.

CDR3: CAWSLGATYEQYF. Written as DNA, the CDR3 is TGTGCCTGGAGTTTGGGAGCCACCTACGAGCAGTACTTC. This chain connects TRBV30 to TRBJ2-7; D is perhaps TRBD2 (5 bases). The CDR3 extends over 13 amino acids. CDR1 is GTSNPN, CDR2 SVGIG, per germline (reference sequence). Deletions cut 2 bases from V and 2 bases from J, with 10 bases between. Together with reference TRBV30 and TRBJ2-7, the CDR3 gives the full variable domain: SQTIHQWPATLVQPVGSPLSLECTVEGTSNPNLYWYRQAAGRGLQLLFYSVGIGQISSEVPQNLSASRPQDRQFILSSKKLLLSDSGFYLCAWSLGATYEQYFGPGTRLTVT.

CDR3 sequence: CASSHDRGDTEAFF. The CDR3, as DNA: TGTGCCAGCAGCCATGACAGGGGGGATACTGAAGCTTTCTTT. The chain couples TRBV7-9 to TRBJ1-1; 9 bases align to TRBD1. Germline V gene sequence: CDR1 SEHNR, CDR2 FQNEAQ (reference sequence). Trimming removed 5 bases from V and 5 bases from J; junction bases left unmatched: 6. The CDR3 consists of 14 residues.

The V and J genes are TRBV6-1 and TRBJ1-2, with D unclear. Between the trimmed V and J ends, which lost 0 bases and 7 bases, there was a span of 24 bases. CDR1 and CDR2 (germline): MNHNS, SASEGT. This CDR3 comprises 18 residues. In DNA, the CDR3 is TGTGCCAGCAGTGAAGCGCTGTCGGAACAGATGGAAATCTCTGGCTACACCTTC. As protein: CASSEALSEQMEISGYTF.

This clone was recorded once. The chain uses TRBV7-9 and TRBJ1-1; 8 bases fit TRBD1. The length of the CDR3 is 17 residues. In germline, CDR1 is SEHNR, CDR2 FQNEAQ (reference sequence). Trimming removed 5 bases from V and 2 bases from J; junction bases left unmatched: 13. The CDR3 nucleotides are TGTGCCAGCAGCCAGTCGAAGGACAGGGCGGCAAACACTGAAGCTTTCTTT. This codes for CASSQSKDRAANTEAFF.

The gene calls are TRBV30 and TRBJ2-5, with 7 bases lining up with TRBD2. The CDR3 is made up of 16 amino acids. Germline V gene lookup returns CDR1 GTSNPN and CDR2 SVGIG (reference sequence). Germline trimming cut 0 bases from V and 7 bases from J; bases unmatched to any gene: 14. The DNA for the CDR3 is TGTGCCTGGAGTGTCTTTGGGCAGCGGGAAGTGGGGACCCAGTACTTC. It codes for CAWSVFGQREVGTQYF.

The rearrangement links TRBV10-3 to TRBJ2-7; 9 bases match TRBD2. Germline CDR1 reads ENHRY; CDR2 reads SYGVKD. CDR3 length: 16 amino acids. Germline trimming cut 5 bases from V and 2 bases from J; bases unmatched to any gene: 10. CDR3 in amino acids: CAISRGGATRPYEQYF. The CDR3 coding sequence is TGTGCCATCAGTCGCGGGGGGGCCACTCGTCCCTACGAGCAGTACTTC.

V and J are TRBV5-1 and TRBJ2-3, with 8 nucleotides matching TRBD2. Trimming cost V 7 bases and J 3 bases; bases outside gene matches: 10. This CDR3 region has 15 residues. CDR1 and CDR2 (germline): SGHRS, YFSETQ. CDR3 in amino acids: CASRPLAVGTDTQYF. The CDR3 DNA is TGCGCCAGCCGCCCACTAGCGGTTGGGACAGATACGCAGTATTTT.

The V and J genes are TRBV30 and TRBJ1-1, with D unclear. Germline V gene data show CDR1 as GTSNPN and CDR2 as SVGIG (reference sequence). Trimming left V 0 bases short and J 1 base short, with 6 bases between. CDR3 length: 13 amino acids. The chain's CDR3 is CAWSVDWNTEAFF. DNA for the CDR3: TGTGCCTGGAGTGTAGACTGGAACACTGAAGCTTTCTTT.